The clone carrying this T cell receptor beta chain was counted between two and nine times. Its target is unknown. After removal of 4 bases from V and 0 bases from J, the junction contained 5 bases not matched to a gene. The CDR3 contains 16 residues. The germline V gene has CDR1 SGHAT and CDR2 FQNNGV. Reverse transcribing all isolated RNA meant expressed TCRB transcripts were sequenced. Measured with immunoSEQ multiplex PCR; TCRdb has only the in-frame clones, and not every one. The sample shows about 150,000 clones, less than 10% of them seen only once. The sample originates from a study of beta chain features in type 1 diabetes. Study observations and caveats: TCRB CDR3s were moderately but significantly shorter in Type 1 diabetes patients in all four CD4+ subsets.

Sample: central memory CD4+ T cells from blood. The chain joins TRBV11-2 to TRBJ1-3; 8 bases align to TRBD1. The source of this sequence is a man between 18 and 29 years old with type 1 diabetes. The chain's CDR3 is CASSWRQGTSGNTIYF. CDR3 nucleotide sequence: TGTGCCAGCAGCTGGAGACAGGGGACCTCTGGAAACACCATATATTTT.